This TCR beta chain was recovered during a study of persistence of HIV-infected CD4 T cells (dated by TCRdb to the early 2020s). Turning to the overall study: CMV- and HIV-1 Gag-responding CD4+ T cells were isolated from ART-treated individuals so that antigen-driven clonal expansion of HIV-1-infected cells could be examined. Suppressive ART had been received by participants for a median of about eight years. Peripheral blood samples of up to roughly 180 mL were taken at multiple time points, with the exception of a couple of participants who underwent leukapheresis at a single time point. TCRbeta sequencing assessed the clonality of all cells in each sorted population, while proviral sequencing assessed the clonality of infected cells. In the cross-participant TCR cluster analysis, roughly 8 participants were included for CMV and more than five participants were included for Gag. The paper as a whole reports these results and caveats: Restriction of bulk TCR analyses to the rare CMV-responding cells that actually carried HIV-1 proviruses was not possible. Significantly lower TCRbeta richness was observed in CMV- and Gag-responding cells than in anti-CD3/anti-CD28-responding cells, and higher oligoclonality was observed in CMV-responding cells than in CD3/CD28-stimulated and Gag-responding cells. Enrichment of degenerate expanded CDR3beta sequences was found in antigen-responding cells, suggesting convergent selection of CD4+ responses to CMV and Gag. Few individuals were included in the study, and only a limited range of antigens was tested. TCR oligoclonality correlated with proviral oligoclonality within the same sorted populations.

Details on this clone: Its cognate antigen has yet to be identified. It has no much larger one-base neighbor in the sample; base qualities were not kept.

The immunoSEQ hsTCRB assay version 4, run in survey mode, was used to sequence TCRbeta repertoires from genomic DNA. For TCRbeta sequencing, genomic DNA was diluted to around 11 ng/uL, with up to 1 ug used per sample. Per the authors' processing: TCRbeta data analysis was done in ImmunoSeq Analyzer 3.0, and diversity was calculated on productive nucleotide rearrangements. Using the Immunarch R package, the improved Chao index served to estimate lower-bound TCR diversity and the Gini coefficient served to estimate clonality. Nucleotide rearrangements that differed but encoded the same CDR3beta amino acid sequence were counted as separate clonotypes. Differential abundance analysis found TCRbeta sequences that were significantly enriched in antigen-responding cells compared with anti-CD3/anti-CD28-activated cells. TCRs were clustered by predicted peptide-MHC specificity with GLIPH2, both within individual participants and across merged participant data sets. TCRdb holds this immuneACCESS table with in-frame rearrangements only. Some clones are missing; in checked studies, unresolved V genes explain under half, and the rest has no known cause. For V, J and clone size, that table is used; D and trimming come from the DNA. This sample comprises about 64,000 clones, about four fifths of them detected only once. The ten largest make up more than 1.5% of the sample.

The sample's treatment or condition label, decoded: suppressive antiretroviral therapy. A pool of overlapping HIV-1 Gag 15-mer peptides, at around 1 ug per peptide per mL, was used to stimulate the cells. Memory CD4+ T cells that did not respond, being CD40L-negative, CD69-negative and CD45RO-high, were sorted as memory populations depleted of antigen-responding cells. Participants were HIV-1-infected adults who started suppressive ART during chronic infection. For at least 4 years, the participants' plasma HIV-1 RNA had been undetectable, below 50 copies/mL. To be included, participants needed a CD4+ T cell count above 400 cells/uL and a positive CMV serology. Before stimulation, PBMCs were isolated using density centrifugation and depleted of CD8+ T cells. For less than 20 hours, CD8-depleted PBMCs were stimulated with anti-CD28/CD49d costimulation, a CD40-blocking antibody, and enfuvirtide, which was added to prevent new infections. Cell sorting was performed on a Beckman Coulter MoFlo Legacy or XDP sorter, and dead cells were excluded with propidium iodide. Genomic DNA was extracted using the QIAamp DNA Mini Kit for samples with more than one million cells and using the Quick-DNA Microprep Kit for all other samples.

Germline trimming amounts to 1 base on V and 4 bases on J, with 3 as the count of junction bases outside the gene matches. From a lookup of the germline V gene, CDR1 and CDR2 are SGHTA and FQGTGA. From the cysteine up to the phenylalanine, the CDR3 has a length of 15 residues. The retained sequence is limited to the CDR3, 45 bases, with the frame set at the first base. The chain couples TRBV7-3 to TRBJ2-1, with 8 bases in between that match TRBD2. Sequencing was performed on CD4+ T cells sorted from PBMCs after roughly 17-hour stimulation, taken from a patient who received antiretroviral therapy. The sample's cell subset or site label, decoded: CD40L-CD69- CD45RO-high memory CD4 T cells not responding to Gag peptides. This clonotype originated in an adult man with HIV who was CMV-seropositive. The CDR3 protein sequence reads: CASSLISGGYNEQFF. The DNA sequence is as follows: TGTGCCAGCAGCTTAATAAGCGGGGGTTACAATGAGCAGTTCTTC.